This T cell receptor (beta chain) stems from a study of control samples from healthy donors and cancer patients. TCRdb keeps only in-frame clones here, not all; method: immunoSEQ multiplex PCR. The sample has approximately 130,000 clones, about 89% seen once. There are 16 residues in the CDR3. V lost 5 bases to trimming and J lost 7 bases, with 18 bases between them. Germline CDR1 MDHEN, CDR2 SYDVKM. This chain links TRBV28 with TRBJ1-6; a possible D gene is TRBD1 (6 bases). The sequenced material came from blood. The sequence was collected from a man aged 55 to 69 in good health. The chain's CDR3 is CASSPLGRGSNSPLHF. The CDR3 DNA reads as TGTGCCAGCAGTCCCCTGGGCAGGGGATCGAATTCACCCCTCCACTTT.